A selection of T cell receptor beta chains follows, all from one sample in a study of T cell changes during pregnancy in multiple sclerosis. Data came from immunoSEQ multiplex PCR; TCRdb stores just in-frame clones and leaves some out. Altogether more than 35,000 clones are present, around 90% being singletons, with the ten largest covering 5.9%. The sequenced sample was CD8+ T cells from peripheral blood mononuclear cells, obtained after pregnancy. Receptor source: a female donor in good health, enrolled as a control in a pregnancy study. CDR3s include the opening cysteine and the closing phenylalanine or tryptophan. The D gene is left open where the match is weak. The size of a clone is reported for some rows only, either as once, few or many, or as a class for expanded clones.

CDR3 DNA	CDR3 protein	clone size	V gene	CDR3 length	J gene	D gene
TGTGCCAGCAGCGTAGGGGGGACAGGGAAGGGGCAGTATTTT	CASSVGGTGKGQYF	NA	TRBV9	14	TRBJ2-3	TRBD1
TGTGCCAGCCGAAGCGGCCACTACGAGCAGTACTTC	CASRSGHYEQYF	NA	TRBV27	12	TRBJ2-7	NA
TGTGCCAGCAGTGGACAGCAAACTTCGGACACTGAAGCTTTCTTT	CASSGQQTSDTEAFF	NA	TRBV6-5	15	TRBJ1-1	NA
TGTGCCAGCAGCGGAAGGGGCACGAACACTGAAGCTTTCTTT	CASSGRGTNTEAFF	once	TRBV7-3	14	TRBJ1-1	NA
TGTGCCAGCAGTGAGCCGGGTTATAATTCACCCCTCCACTTT	CASSEPGYNSPLHF	NA	TRBV2	14	TRBJ1-6	NA
TGTGCCAGCAGCCCCGGACAGGCGATAGCTAACTATGGCTACACCTTC	CASSPGQAIANYGYTF	NA	TRBV7-6	16	TRBJ1-2	TRBD1
TGTGCCATCCTCCAGCCTAGGAGCTCCTACGAGCAGTACTTC	CAILQPRSSYEQYF	NA	TRBV2	14	TRBJ2-7	NA
TGTGCCAGCAGCGAACAGGGGGCAAATAATTCACCCCTCCACTTT	CASSEQGANNSPLHF	NA	TRBV6-5	15	TRBJ1-6	TRBD1
TGTGCCAGCAGTTACGCAGGACTAGATGTGCAGTATTTT	CASSYAGLDVQYF	NA	TRBV6-6	13	TRBJ2-3	TRBD2
TGTGCCAGCAGCCCGAGACAGGGACGGGGATCGATCGGCTACACCTTC	CASSPRQGRGSIGYTF	NA	TRBV28	16	TRBJ1-2	TRBD1
TGTGCTAGTGGTTCCGAGGACAGGGTCGAAGATCAGCCCCAGCATTTT	CASGSEDRVEDQPQHF	few	TRBV12-5	16	TRBJ1-5	TRBD1
TGCGCCAGCAGCCCAAAGACTAGTGGAGAGACCCAGTACTTC	CASSPKTSGETQYF	once	TRBV4-1	14	TRBJ2-5	NA
TGCGCCAGCAGCTTGGAGTCGGGACAGGGAGGAAAACTGTTTTTT	CASSLESGQGGKLFF	medium-sized	TRBV5-1	15	TRBJ1-4	TRBD1
TGTGCCAGCAGCCCTACTAGCGGGGGGCAAGAGACCCAGTACTTC	CASSPTSGGQETQYF	NA	TRBV5-6	15	TRBJ2-5	TRBD2
TGTGCCAGCACGCAAGCGGGGCAAGAGACCCAGTACTTC	CASTQAGQETQYF	NA	TRBV6-1	13	TRBJ2-5	TRBD2
TGTGCCAGCAGCTTTCCCGGGTTGGAGACCCAGTACTTC	CASSFPGLETQYF	NA	TRBV11-1	13	TRBJ2-5	NA
TGTGCCAGCAGTTCGGTCCCCTACGAGCAGTACTTC	CASSSVPYEQYF	NA	TRBV28	12	TRBJ2-7	NA
TGTGCCATCAGTCCCTACGGGAGCCACGATGGCTACACCTTC	CAISPYGSHDGYTF	NA	TRBV10-3	14	TRBJ1-2	NA
TGCAGTGCTAGAGACCTCGATACGCAGTATTTT	CSARDLDTQYF	NA	TRBV20-1	11	TRBJ2-3	NA
TGTGCCAGTACCGGTGAGCAGTTCTTC	CASTGEQFF	NA	TRBV19	9	TRBJ2-1	NA
TGTGCCAGCAGCTTATTGGGGAGGGGACTCGTAGAGACCCAGTACTTC	CASSLLGRGLVETQYF	NA	TRBV11-2	16	TRBJ2-5	TRBD2
TGTGCCAGCAAGAAAGGGGGCGACGGCTACACCTTC	CASKKGGDGYTF	once	TRBV9	12	TRBJ1-2	TRBD1
TGTGCCAGCAGCGAAAGAGGGGGGACAGGGGGCACCGGGGAGCTGTTTTTT	CASSERGGTGGTGELFF	NA	TRBV9	17	TRBJ2-2	TRBD1
TGTGCCAGCGAACAGGAATCAGATACGCAGTATTTT	CASEQESDTQYF	NA	TRBV11-2	12	TRBJ2-3	NA
TGTGCCAGCTCCTTCAGGGGGACCAATCAGCCCCAGCATTTT	CASSFRGTNQPQHF	NA	TRBV6-9	14	TRBJ1-5	TRBD1
TGTGCCAGCAGTTTACCGGCCGCCTCGGAGCACGAGCAGTACTTC	CASSLPAASEHEQYF	NA	TRBV28	15	TRBJ2-7	NA
TGTGCCAGCAGCGAGGATGGGGGGGCAGGAGCTAACTATGGCTACACCTTC	CASSEDGGAGANYGYTF	NA	TRBV9	17	TRBJ1-2	NA
TGTGCCAGCAGCTTGGGTAGTAGTGAAAAACTGTTTTTT	CASSLGSSEKLFF	once	TRBV5-6	13	TRBJ1-4	NA
TGTGCCAGCAGCTTAAGGGGACAGGGGGGCCTCTACGAGCAGTACTTC	CASSLRGQGGLYEQYF	NA	TRBV7-8	16	TRBJ2-7	TRBD1
TGTGCCAGCAGCTTAGTTGTGACTAGGGTCGTCGATGAGCAGTTCTTC	CASSLVVTRVVDEQFF	NA	TRBV5-8	16	TRBJ2-1	NA
TGTGCCAGCAGCCTCCGAGGCTCCATGAACACTGAAGCTTTCTTT	CASSLRGSMNTEAFF	NA	TRBV7-9	15	TRBJ1-1	NA
TGTGCCAGTAGTATTCATTGGGGGACAGGAGACTACAGGACTGAAGCTTTCTTT	CASSIHWGTGDYRTEAFF	NA	TRBV19	18	TRBJ1-1	TRBD1
TGTGCCAGCAGTTACCCACAGGACGATGAGCAGTTCTTC	CASSYPQDDEQFF	NA	TRBV6-6	13	TRBJ2-1	NA
TGCGCCAGCAGCCAAGGGACAGCCTATAATTCACCCCTCCACTTT	CASSQGTAYNSPLHF	medium-sized	TRBV4-3	15	TRBJ1-6	NA
TGTGCCAGCTCACCACCCAGACAGGACCGCGAGCAGTACTTC	CASSPPRQDREQYF	NA	TRBV18	14	TRBJ2-7	NA
TGTGCCAGCACGCGCGAGGTCGGGGCCAACGTCCTGACTTTC	CASTREVGANVLTF	medium-sized	TRBV9	14	TRBJ2-6	NA
TGTGCCAGCAGTTTTCCGGGACAGGGGTTCAATGGCTACACCTTC	CASSFPGQGFNGYTF	NA	TRBV11-2	15	TRBJ1-2	TRBD1
TGTGCCAGCAGCCTGCTTGGGACAGGCTCCTACAATGAGCAGTTCTTC	CASSLLGTGSYNEQFF	NA	TRBV7-2	16	TRBJ2-1	TRBD1
TGTGCCAGTCGGGGCTCCTACAATGAGCAGTTCTTC	CASRGSYNEQFF	NA	TRBV2	12	TRBJ2-1	NA
TGCGCCAGCAGCCAAGAGGGGGCTAGCTGGGGCACAGATACGCAGTATTTT	CASSQEGASWGTDTQYF	NA	TRBV4-3	17	TRBJ2-3	NA
TGTGCCAGCAGCAAGGGGCATGGGGATACGCAGTATTTT	CASSKGHGDTQYF	NA	TRBV9	13	TRBJ2-3	NA
TGTGCCAGCAGCTCGGATCCGGGACTAGCGGGGGAAGAGACCCAGTACTTC	CASSSDPGLAGEETQYF	NA	TRBV13	17	TRBJ2-5	TRBD2
TGCAGTACGGGGGAGCAGACCCAGTACTTC	CSTGEQTQYF	once	TRBV20-1	10	TRBJ2-5	NA
TGTGCCAGCAGCTCGAGCGGGGGGATCTACTACGAGCAGTACTTC	CASSSSGGIYYEQYF	NA	TRBV5-6	15	TRBJ2-7	TRBD2
TGTGCCAGCAGTGCTACCCTCTTGGACTATGGCTACACCTTC	CASSATLLDYGYTF	NA	TRBV27	14	TRBJ1-2	NA
TGCGCCAGCAGCCAAGATATCGCCAGTATGAACACTGAAGCTTTCTTT	CASSQDIASMNTEAFF	NA	TRBV4-3	16	TRBJ1-1	NA
TGTGCCAGCAGCCGCATACTAGCGGGGCTCTCAGATACGCAGTATTTT	CASSRILAGLSDTQYF	NA	TRBV7-9	16	TRBJ2-3	TRBD2
TGTGCCAGCAGCTTACGGACAGGGTCCTACGAGCAGTACTTC	CASSLRTGSYEQYF	NA	TRBV7-6	14	TRBJ2-7	TRBD1
TGTGCCAGCAGCATTGGGGGGATCTCCTACAATGAGCAGTTCTTC	CASSIGGISYNEQFF	NA	TRBV5-6	15	TRBJ2-1	NA
TGTGCCTGGAGTGTGGCGGGACAGGGGGAACTCGAGCAGTACTTC	CAWSVAGQGELEQYF	NA	TRBV30	15	TRBJ2-7	TRBD1